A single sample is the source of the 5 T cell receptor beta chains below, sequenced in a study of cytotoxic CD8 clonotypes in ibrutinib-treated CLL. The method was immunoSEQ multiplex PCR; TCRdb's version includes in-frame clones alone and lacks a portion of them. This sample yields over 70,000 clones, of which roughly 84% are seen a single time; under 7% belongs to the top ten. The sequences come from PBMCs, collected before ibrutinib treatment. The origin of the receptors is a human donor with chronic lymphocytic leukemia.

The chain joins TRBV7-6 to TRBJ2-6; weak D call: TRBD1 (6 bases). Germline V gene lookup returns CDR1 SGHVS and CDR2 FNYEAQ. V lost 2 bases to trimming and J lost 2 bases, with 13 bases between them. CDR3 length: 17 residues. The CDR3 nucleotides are TGTGCCAGCAGCTTACTGGGACATACAACTGGGGCCAACGTCCTGACTTTC. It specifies CASSLLGHTTGANVLTF.

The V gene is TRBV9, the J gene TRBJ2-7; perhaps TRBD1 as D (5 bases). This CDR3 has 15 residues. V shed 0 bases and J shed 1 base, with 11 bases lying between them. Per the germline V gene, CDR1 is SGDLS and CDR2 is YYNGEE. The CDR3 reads CASSVDMTASYEQYF. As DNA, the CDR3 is TGTGCCAGCAGCGTAGATATGACAGCGTCCTACGAGCAGTACTTC.

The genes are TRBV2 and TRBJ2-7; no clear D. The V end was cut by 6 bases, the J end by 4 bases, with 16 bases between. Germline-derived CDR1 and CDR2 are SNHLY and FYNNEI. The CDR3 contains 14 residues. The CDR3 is CASRKDVPPYEQYF. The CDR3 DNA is TGTGCCAGCAGGAAGGACGTCCCCCCTTACGAGCAGTACTTC.

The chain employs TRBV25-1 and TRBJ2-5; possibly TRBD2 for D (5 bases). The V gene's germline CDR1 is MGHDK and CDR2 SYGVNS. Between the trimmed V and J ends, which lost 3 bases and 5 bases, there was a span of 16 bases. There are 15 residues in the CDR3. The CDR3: CASSELGKAGETQYF. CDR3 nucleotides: TGTGCCAGCAGTGAGCTCGGGAAGGCCGGGGAGACCCAGTACTTC.

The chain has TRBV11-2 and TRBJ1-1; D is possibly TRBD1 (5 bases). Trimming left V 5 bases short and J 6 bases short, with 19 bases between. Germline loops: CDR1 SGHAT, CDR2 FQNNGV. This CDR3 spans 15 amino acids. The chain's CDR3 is CASSAPDRSTSEAFF. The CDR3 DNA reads TGTGCCAGCAGCGCACCTGACAGATCGACCTCTGAAGCTTTCTTT. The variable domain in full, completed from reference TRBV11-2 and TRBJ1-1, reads EAGVAQSPRYKIIEKRQSVAFWCNPISGHATLYWYQQILGQGPKLLIQFQNNGVVDDSQLPKDRFSAERLKGVDSTLKIQPAKLEDSAVYLCASSAPDRSTSEAFFGQGTRLTVV.